These 4 T cell receptor beta chains share one sample of origin, sequenced in a study of T cell responses to AZD1222 COVID-19 vaccine. Sequencing was performed with immunoSEQ multiplex PCR; in TCRdb, only in-frame clones are kept and a portion is missing. The sample carries tens of thousands of clones, 80% to 90% recorded once. Sequencing was performed on peripheral blood, taken 28 days after the second AZD1222 dose. The receptors derive from an adult who received the AZD1222 COVID-19 vaccine.

J is TRBJ2-7 and V is TRBV27, with 9 bases identical to TRBD1. In germline, CDR1 is MNHEY, CDR2 SMNVEV (reference sequence). The CDR3 is 18 amino acids. V trimming: 5 bases; J trimming: 4 bases; junction bases outside the gene matches: 18. The DNA for the CDR3 is TGTGCCAGCAGTGCCGAAAGGAGGGGACAGGGCCCCAGGTACGAGCAGTACTTC. This gives the protein CASSAERRGQGPRYEQYF.

The gene calls are TRBV7-8 and TRBJ2-7; D gene uncertain. This CDR3 contains 16 residues. The germline CDR1 and CDR2 sequences are SGHVS and FQNEAQ. Between the trimmed V and J ends, which lost 1 base and 1 base, there was a span of 14 bases. This CDR3 reads CASSLVVGIRSYEQYF. The CDR3 DNA reads as TGTGCCAGCAGCTTAGTTGTGGGGATCAGGTCCTACGAGCAGTACTTC.

The chain combines TRBV21-1 with TRBJ1-1; TRBD1 is the table's D call and was not checked against the DNA. TRBV21-1 is labeled a pseudogene. This CDR3 contains 18 residues. The CDR3 sequence is CASSKEEGTGLSNTEAFF. CDR3 sequence (DNA): TGTGCCAGCAGCAAAGAGGAGGGGACAGGTCTCTCGAACACTGAAGCTTTCTTT.

The chain combines TRBV24-1 with TRBJ2-5; 13 bases are shared with TRBD2. The CDR3 has 16 amino acids. J lost 4 bases, V lost 0 bases, and 1 base had no gene match. Germline V gives CDR1 KGHDR, CDR2 SFDVKD. The DNA for the CDR3 is TGTGCCACCAGTGATTTGACTAGCGGGAGGGCAGAGACCCAGTACTTC. It encodes CATSDLTSGRAETQYF.